By frequency, the clone carrying this T cell receptor beta chain is large (0.1 to 1%). Its antigen is unknown. All participants were free of acute infectious disease and in good physical condition. CSF cells underwent 10X single-cell V(D)J and 5' gene-expression profiling. TCRdb processed the 10x single-cell sequencing reads again and assigns one entry to each CDR3 protein, with no DNA. This repertoire comprises approximately 1,200 distinct CDR3 sequences; its ten largest clones make up more than 7%. The CDR3 covers 15 residues. Looked up from germline, CDR1 is SGHAT and CDR2 is FQNNGV. The sample originates from a study of CD8 T cells in cerebrospinal fluid in Alzheimer's disease. Broader study findings: Finding EBV-specific TCRs in cerebrospinal fluid does not show EBV causes Alzheimer's disease. EBV-specific clones showed no enrichment in Alzheimer's patients and were not the top expanded clones.

The source of this sequence is a human donor in good health. The chain carries TRBV11-2 and TRBJ1-2. Sample: cerebrospinal fluid. Here the CDR3 reads CASTPGGGPPRGYTF.